This TCR beta chain stems from a study of cytomegalovirus exposure and HLA in healthy donors. Researchers ran the PCR with 60 Vbeta and 13 Jbeta primers. The protocol was immunoSEQ multiplex PCR, while the TCRdb copy is restricted to in-frame clones and leaves out a portion. Among 120,000 or so clones listed, roughly 80% were seen once. Notes on the study in general: TCR beta chains numbering more than 150 were designated cytomegalovirus-associated.

V was cut by 4 bases and J by 0 bases, with 15 bases left in between. Germline assignment: CDR1 SGDLS and CDR2 YYNGEE. The length of the CDR3 is 16 residues. As for this clone: Its antigen is undetermined.

Sequencing used PBMCs. The receptor's source is a man younger than 35 in good health and CMV-seropositive. This rearrangement joins TRBV9 to TRBJ2-3, with a possible D match to TRBD1 (5 bases). As DNA, the CDR3 is TGTGCCAGCAGCATCTGGCAACAGGAGAGCACAGATACGCAGTATTTT. It codes for CASSIWQQESTDTQYF.